Listed below are T cell receptor beta chains from one sample, sequenced in a study of PD-1 blockade in mismatch repair-deficient tumors. Sequencing used immunoSEQ multiplex PCR; TCRdb keeps in-frame clones, though not all of them. The sample has 75,000 to 80,000 clones, roughly 80% seen once. The sequencing here drew on peripheral blood, taken 44 weeks after starting pembrolizumab. The receptors originated from an adult with mismatch repair-deficient cancer. Each CDR3 is given with its conserved first and last residue. D genes are given only for firm matches. Expanded clones get a size class; other rows say once, few or many, or leave the size out.

len	d_gene	v_gene	abundance	j_gene	CDR3aa	CDR3nt
14	-	TRBV9	few	TRBJ2-7	CASSVGAGAYEQYF	TGTGCCAGCAGCGTAGGCGCAGGGGCCTACGAGCAGTACTTC
15	TRBD1	TRBV25-1	once	TRBJ1-5	CASSEKTGYNQPQHF	TGTGCCAGCAGTGAAAAGACAGGGTACAATCAGCCCCAGCATTTT
16	-	TRBV7-9	few	TRBJ1-1	CASILVTYPYNTEAFF	TGTGCCAGCATTCTAGTCACTTATCCGTACAACACTGAAGCTTTCTTT
17	-	TRBV2	few	TRBJ2-7	CASSEAIPLDSTYEQYF	TGTGCCAGCAGTGAAGCGATACCTTTGGACAGCACCTACGAGCAGTACTTC
15	-	TRBV11-3	-	TRBJ2-2	CASSLDTANTGELFF	TGTGCCAGCAGCTTAGACACCGCGAACACCGGGGAGCTGTTTTTT
14	-	TRBV19	-	TRBJ2-3	CASSFRIRTDTQYF	TGTGCCAGTAGTTTCCGGATTCGCACAGATACGCAGTATTTT
15	-	TRBV5-1	-	TRBJ2-3	CASSLGGRDTDTQYF	TGCGCCAGCAGCTTGGGGGGGCGGGACACAGATACGCAGTATTTT
17	-	TRBV11-2	-	TRBJ2-7	CASSSPTQGQFSYEQYF	TGTGCCAGCAGCTCCCCAACCCAGGGCCAATTCTCCTACGAGCAGTACTTC
13	-	TRBV2	-	TRBJ1-1	CASSADEVTEAFF	TGTGCCAGCAGTGCGGACGAGGTCACTGAAGCTTTCTTT
15	TRBD2	TRBV10-3	-	TRBJ2-3	CAISIQAGGTDTQYF	TGTGCCATCAGTATACAGGCGGGGGGCACAGATACGCAGTATTTT
13	-	TRBV4-3	-	TRBJ1-1	CASSRVMNTEAFF	TGCGCCAGCAGCCGGGTAATGAACACTGAAGCTTTCTTT
15	-	TRBV9	-	TRBJ2-2	CASSARGPNTGELFF	TGTGCCAGCAGCGCTAGGGGTCCGAACACCGGGGAGCTGTTTTTT
15	TRBD1	TRBV16	-	TRBJ1-1	CASSQFQTGFGEAFF	TGTGCCAGCAGCCAGTTTCAGACAGGGTTTGGTGAAGCTTTCTTT
13	-	TRBV29-1	once	TRBJ1-5	CSVEEYSNQPQHF	TGCAGCGTTGAAGAATATAGCAATCAGCCCCAGCATTTT
20	TRBD2	TRBV7-7	-	TRBJ2-1	CASTRDRGSGLHTIYNEQFF	TGTGCTAGCACCCGAGACCGGGGTAGCGGGCTCCATACCATCTACAATGAGCAGTTCTTC
14	TRBD1	TRBV4-1	-	TRBJ1-1	CASSRGTGDTEAFF	TGCGCCAGCAGCCGCGGGACAGGGGACACTGAAGCTTTCTTT
13	-	TRBV11-2	-	TRBJ2-5	CASSRGYQETQYF	TGTGCCAGCAGTCGGGGATACCAAGAGACCCAGTACTTC
14	-	TRBV5-5	-	TRBJ1-4	CASSLSPGDEKLFF	TGTGCCAGCAGCTTGTCGCCAGGGGATGAAAAACTGTTTTTT
15	-	TRBV11-2	-	TRBJ1-1	CASIPGRRLNTEAFF	TGTGCCAGCATCCCCGGTAGGAGGCTGAACACTGAAGCTTTCTTT
13	-	TRBV7-3	-	TRBJ1-2	CASSLTAGYGYTF	TGTGCCAGCAGCTTAACAGCAGGGTATGGCTACACCTTC
16	-	TRBV27	-	TRBJ1-5	CASSPLGGGFNQPQHF	TGTGCCAGCAGTCCATTAGGGGGAGGATTCAATCAGCCCCAGCATTTT
15	TRBD1	TRBV25-1	-	TRBJ2-7	CASSEFTGGSYEQYF	TGTGCCAGCAGTGAATTCACAGGGGGCTCATACGAGCAGTACTTC
17	-	TRBV4-1	-	TRBJ1-2	CASSQEFDTDWDYGYTF	TGCGCCAGCAGCCAAGAGTTTGATACAGATTGGGACTATGGCTACACCTTC
14	TRBD1	TRBV6-6	once	TRBJ2-1	CASRAGTGVGEQFF	TGTGCCAGCAGGGCCGGGACAGGGGTTGGGGAGCAGTTCTTC
17	TRBD1	TRBV5-4	-	TRBJ2-7	CASSSLAGTGLSNEQYF	TGTGCCAGCAGCTCGCTAGCCGGGACAGGGCTCTCCAACGAGCAGTACTTC
14	-	TRBV7-9	-	TRBJ2-2	CASSLISNTGELFF	TGTGCCAGCAGCTTAATTTCGAACACCGGGGAGCTGTTTTTT
16	TRBD2	TRBV5-4	-	TRBJ2-2	CASSPQTSGNTGELFF	TGTGCCAGCAGCCCTCAGACTAGCGGAAACACCGGGGAGCTGTTTTTT
12	-	TRBV5-1	few	TRBJ2-5	CASSPEIGTQYF	TGCGCCAGCAGCCCAGAGATTGGGACCCAGTACTTC
16	-	TRBV18	-	TRBJ2-3	CASSGGLRLTTDTQYF	TGTGCCAGCTCAGGGGGTTTGCGGTTAACCACAGATACGCAGTATTTT
15	TRBD2	TRBV9	-	TRBJ2-3	CASSVGHAGGDTQYF	TGTGCCAGCAGCGTAGGGCACGCGGGAGGGGATACGCAGTATTTT
13	TRBD2	TRBV7-9	-	TRBJ2-1	CASTRTSFNEQFF	TGTGCCAGCACTCGGACTAGTTTCAATGAGCAGTTCTTC
15	-	TRBV30	-	TRBJ2-3	CAWGFLASFGDTQYF	TGTGCCTGGGGCTTTCTAGCGTCATTCGGAGATACGCAGTATTTT
15	-	TRBV19	-	TRBJ2-6	CASSVTGTGANVLTF	TGTGCCAGTAGTGTCACAGGGACTGGGGCCAACGTCCTGACTTTC
17	-	TRBV18	-	TRBJ2-2	CASSPLSEAVNTGELFF	TGTGCCAGCTCACCGCTTTCGGAGGCGGTGAACACCGGGGAGCTGTTTTTT
13	-	TRBV30	-	TRBJ2-3	CAWTAESTDTQYF	TGTGCCTGGACCGCCGAGAGCACAGATACGCAGTATTTT
15	-	TRBV7-8	-	TRBJ2-7	CASSLRGASSYEQYF	TGTGCCAGCAGCTTAAGAGGAGCATCCTCCTACGAGCAGTACTTC
15	-	TRBV5-1	once	TRBJ2-3	CASSFLDGSTDTQYF	TGCGCCAGCAGCTTCTTGGACGGGTCCACAGATACGCAGTATTTT
16	TRBD1	TRBV10-3	-	TRBJ1-1	CAISERGSGGNTEAFF	TGTGCCATCAGTGAGAGGGGATCAGGGGGGAACACTGAAGCTTTCTTT
16	TRBD2	TRBV11-2	-	TRBJ2-7	CASSSRGGAGVYEQYF	TGTGCCAGCAGCTCCCGGGGGGGAGCGGGAGTGTACGAGCAGTACTTC
13	-	TRBV5-1	once	TRBJ1-2	CASSLLLDYGYTF	TGCGCCAGCAGCTTGTTATTAGACTATGGCTACACCTTC
14	-	TRBV5-1	-	TRBJ2-5	CASSHQGPGETQYF	TGCGCCAGCAGCCACCAGGGGCCGGGAGAGACCCAGTACTTC
14	-	TRBV4-2	-	TRBJ1-1	CASHLGRANTEAFF	TGTGCCAGCCACCTGGGACGAGCGAACACTGAAGCTTTCTTT
14	-	TRBV5-6	-	TRBJ2-3	CASSLRESGDTQYF	TGTGCCAGCAGCTTGAGGGAGTCGGGCGATACGCAGTATTTT
14	-	TRBV10-2	-	TRBJ1-3	CASSDGFSGNTIYF	TGCGCCAGCAGTGATGGATTCTCTGGAAACACCATATATTTT
16	-	TRBV6-4	once	TRBJ2-1	CASSDPAGGRGPEQFF	TGTGCCAGCAGTGACCCGGCCGGAGGTCGAGGGCCTGAGCAGTTCTTC
14	TRBD1	TRBV7-9	-	TRBJ1-2	CASSLVRGQGANTF	TGTGCCAGCAGCTTAGTCCGGGGACAGGGGGCGAATACCTTC
16	TRBD1	TRBV15	few	TRBJ2-1	CATSSLWTGSYNEQFF	TGTGCCACCAGCAGTCTCTGGACAGGGTCCTACAATGAGCAGTTCTTC
14	TRBD2	TRBV5-6	once	TRBJ2-1	CATTGLGAYNEQFF	TGTGCCACGACGGGACTAGGTGCCTACAATGAGCAGTTCTTC
14	-	TRBV29-1	-	TRBJ2-2	CSAASRVLTGELFF	TGCAGCGCTGCCAGTAGGGTTCTTACCGGGGAGCTGTTTTTT
14	-	TRBV5-1	-	TRBJ1-3	CASSLQSSGNTIYF	TGCGCCAGCAGCCTACAGAGCTCTGGAAACACCATATATTTT
13	TRBD1	TRBV5-1	-	TRBJ2-1	CATAGQGVDEQFF	TGCGCCACCGCCGGACAGGGGGTTGATGAGCAGTTCTTC
14	TRBD2	TRBV7-2	-	TRBJ2-7	CASSLLAGFYEQYF	TGTGCCAGCAGCTTATTAGCGGGATTCTACGAGCAGTACTTC
15	TRBD1	TRBV29-1	-	TRBJ2-1	CSVGQTGGIRDEQFF	TGCAGCGTTGGGCAGACAGGGGGCATTCGTGATGAGCAGTTCTTC
18	TRBD1	TRBV28	once	TRBJ2-4	CASSSPSVGTGMWNIQYF	TGTGCCAGCAGTTCCCCTTCTGTCGGGACAGGGATGTGGAACATTCAGTACTTC
14	-	TRBV18	-	TRBJ1-5	CASSEGNSNQPQHF	TGTGCCAGCTCAGAAGGTAATAGCAATCAGCCCCAGCATTTT
17	TRBD2	TRBV9	-	TRBJ2-3	CASSVGASGRATDTQYF	TGTGCCAGCAGCGTAGGGGCTAGCGGGAGGGCCACAGATACGCAGTATTTT
15	-	TRBV15	few	TRBJ2-1	CATSREGPIYNEQFF	TGTGCCACCAGCAGAGAGGGACCCATCTACAATGAGCAGTTCTTC
18	TRBD2	TRBV5-1	-	TRBJ2-1	CASSLNPTAGGAYNEQFF	TGCGCCAGCAGCTTGAATCCGACGGCGGGAGGTGCCTACAATGAGCAGTTCTTC
15	-	TRBV9	-	TRBJ2-7	CASSPRGTVSYEQYF	TGTGCCAGCAGCCCCAGAGGGACGGTCTCCTACGAGCAGTACTTC
15	TRBD2	TRBV9	-	TRBJ2-1	CASSVGLAGFNEQFF	TGTGCCAGCAGCGTAGGGCTAGCGGGTTTCAATGAGCAGTTCTTC